The sequence of this T cell receptor beta chain was determined in a study of blood T cells in healthy people across ages. Then a second PCR, running about 6 to 11 cycles, was carried out with a sample-barcoded 5' primer and a J-beta primer mix. With 12 random nucleotides, a template-switch adaptor tagged each individual cDNA molecule. TCRdb re-called the 5' RACE reads through MiXCR, storing one row per CDR3 protein. The table records about 1,000,000 distinct CDR3 sequences, 40% to 50% of them present only once. What was sequenced was blood. This clonotype was sampled from an older woman in good health.

The DNA of the CDR3 is TGTGCCAGCAGCGTAGAGGGCAGGGACGGCTACACCTTC. Protein product: CASSVEGRDGYTF. J is TRBJ1-2 and V is TRBV9; tentatively, D is TRBD1 (5 bases). The CDR3 is 13 amino acids. Trimming took off 0 bases at V and 8 bases at J, with 11 bases between the two ends. Germline V gene lookup returns CDR1 SGDLS and CDR2 YYNGEE.